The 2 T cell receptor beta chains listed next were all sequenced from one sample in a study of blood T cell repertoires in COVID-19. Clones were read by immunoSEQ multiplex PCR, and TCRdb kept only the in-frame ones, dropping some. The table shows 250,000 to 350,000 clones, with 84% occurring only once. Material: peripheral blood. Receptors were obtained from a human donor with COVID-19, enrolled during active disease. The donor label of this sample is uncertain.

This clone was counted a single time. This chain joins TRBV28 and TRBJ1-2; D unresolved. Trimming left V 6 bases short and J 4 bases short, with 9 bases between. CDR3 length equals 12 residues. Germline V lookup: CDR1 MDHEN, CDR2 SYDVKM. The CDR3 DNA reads TGTGCCAGCAGAGCGCTGGGCTATGGCTACACCTTC. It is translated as CASRALGYGYTF.

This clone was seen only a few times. CDR3 protein: CASSTKGPGTKFDQPQHF. The CDR3 nucleotides read TGTGCCAGCAGTACCAAAGGGCCAGGGACAAAGTTCGATCAGCCCCAGCATTTT. The rearrangement joins TRBV27 to TRBJ1-5, with TRBD1 as a possible D gene (6 bases). V lost 5 bases and J lost 5, with 25 bases in between. The germline gives CDR1 MNHEY, CDR2 SMNVEV (reference sequence). CDR3 length: 18 amino acids.